Presented here are 20 T cell receptor beta chains from one specimen sequenced in a study of identical twins. TCRdb re-analysed the 5' RACE reads in MiXCR, keeping a single row per CDR3 protein. Here the sample spans 750,000 to 950,000 distinct CDR3 sequences, about 12% being singletons. In addition, the sample was reused for a study of yellow fever vaccine responses in identical twins.

Sequencing was carried out using PBMCs. Source of these receptors: a young woman in good health.

The chain has TRBV15 and TRBJ1-3; a possible D gene is TRBD1 (6 bases). Germline assignment: CDR1 LNHNV and CDR2 YYDKDF (reference sequence). Trimming took off 3 bases at V and 0 bases at J, with 12 bases between the two ends. The CDR3 runs to 16 residues. Here the CDR3 DNA reads TGTGCCACCAGCAGGGAGGGGGGCTCCTCTGGAAACACCATATATTTT. The encoded protein is CATSREGGSSGNTIYF.

This clonotype was recorded a few times. The genes are TRBV6-1 and TRBJ2-1; 8 positions agree with TRBD2. Unmatched junction bases numbered 9, after V lost 4 bases and J lost 4 bases. This CDR3 comprises 16 residues. The germline V gene encodes CDR1 MNHNS and CDR2 SASEGT. CDR3 nucleotide sequence: TGTGCCAGCAGTGCCCAACTAGCGGAAACATACAATGAGCAGTTCTTC. Translating it yields CASSAQLAETYNEQFF.

This clonotype has a count of ten or more. The CDR3 DNA follows: TGCGCCAGCAGCTTTTCAACCGAGACCTATGGCTACACCTTC. Translation: CASSFSTETYGYTF. The J gene is TRBJ1-2, the V gene TRBV5-1; no definite D call. The ends were cut back, 2 bases at V and 4 bases at J, with 12 bases in the middle. Looked up from germline, CDR1 is SGHRS and CDR2 is YFSETQ. This CDR3 has 14 amino acids.

This chain connects TRBV12-3 or TRBV12-4 to TRBJ1-1; D is perhaps TRBD1 (5 bases). The ends were cut back, 4 bases at V and 3 bases at J, with 12 bases in the middle. The CDR3 has 14 residues. The CDR3 loop reads CASSSELGDTEAFF. The CDR3 nucleotides read TGTGCCAGCAGTTCGGAGCTAGGGGACACTGAAGCTTTCTTT.

This sequence joins TRBV5-1 and TRBJ2-1; 8 bases agree with TRBD2. V lost 1 base, J lost 5 bases, and 5 bases stayed unmatched. The CDR3 runs 15 residues. The germline gives CDR1 SGHRS, CDR2 YFSETQ. In DNA, the CDR3 is TGCGCCAGCAGCTTGACCGGGGGGGCCCACAATGAGCAGTTCTTC. This sequence encodes CASSLTGGAHNEQFF.

This clonotype has ten or more counts. The chain uses TRBV6-2 or TRBV6-3 and TRBJ2-7; 9 bases map to TRBD2. The ends lost 6 bases at V and 5 bases at J; junction bases unmatched: 14. Germline V CDR1 and CDR2: MNHEY, SVGEGT. CDR3 length: 16 residues. CDR3 bases: TGTGCCAGCAGCTCTACCCGAAGTAGCGGGAGCAACGAGCAGTACTTC. This encodes CASSSTRSSGSNEQYF.

The V call is TRBV19, the J call TRBJ2-1, with 7 bases lining up with TRBD2. The CDR3 has 14 amino acids. Germline trimming cut 9 bases from V and 4 bases from J; bases unmatched to any gene: 9. CDR1 is LNHDA and CDR2 is SQIVND in the germline V gene (reference sequence). This chain's CDR3 is CASTPASGYNEQFF. The CDR3, as DNA: TGTGCCAGCACCCCCGCTAGCGGATACAATGAGCAGTTCTTC.

This clonotype was seen more than once but under ten times. The chain carries TRBV27 and TRBJ1-1; TRBD1 agrees at 9 bases. CDR3 length: 14 residues. Germline CDR1 MNHEY, CDR2 SMNVEV (reference sequence). J was trimmed by 4 bases and V by 6 bases; bases with no gene match: 6. CDR3 region: CASRIGQGTTEAFF. The CDR3 DNA is TGTGCCAGCAGAATCGGACAGGGGACCACTGAAGCTTTCTTT.

This clonotype was picked up a small number of times. The gene calls are TRBV5-1 and TRBJ2-5; D ambiguous. Trimming stripped 4 bases from V and 2 bases from J, with 12 bases between. CDR3 length: 14 amino acids. Germline values: CDR1 SGHRS, CDR2 YFSETQ. The CDR3 DNA reads TGCGCCAGCAGCATAAGGACGGATCAAGAGACCCAGTACTTC. As protein: CASSIRTDQETQYF.

Only a few counts were recorded for this clonotype. The genes are TRBV18 and TRBJ1-2, with TRBD1 matching over 8 bases. Unmatched junction bases numbered 3, after V lost 6 bases and J lost 6 bases. The CDR3 consists of 12 residues. CDR1 is KGHSH, CDR2 LQKENI, per germline. CDR3 in amino acids: CASSETGDGYTF. The CDR3 DNA reads as TGTGCCAGCTCCGAGACAGGGGATGGCTACACCTTC.

This clonotype occurred a few times. The CDR3 sequence is CSAGTNYGYTF. The CDR3 region has the DNA TGCAGTGCCGGGACTAACTATGGCTACACCTTC. The rearrangement links TRBV20-1 to TRBJ1-2; D unresolved. The V end was cut by 6 bases, the J end by 0 bases, with 5 bases between. CDR3 length equals 11 residues. Germline assignment: CDR1 DFQATT and CDR2 SNEGSKA (reference sequence).

The table lists this clonotype with a few counts. The chain links TRBV5-1 to TRBJ2-3, with a tentative D call TRBD2 (6 bases). The length of the CDR3 is 16 residues. Looked up from germline, CDR1 is SGHRS and CDR2 is YFSETQ. V lost 2 bases and J lost 5, with 18 bases in between. CDR3 residues: CASSFTRGGGVDTQYF. The CDR3 nucleotides read TGCGCCAGCAGCTTTACCCGGGGAGGAGGGGTAGATACGCAGTATTTT. Variable domain in full (rest from reference TRBV5-1 and TRBJ2-3): KAGVTQTPRYLIKTRGQQVTLSCSPISGHRSVSWYQQTPGQGLQFLFEYFSETQRNKGNFPGRFSGRQFSNSRSEMNVSTLELGDSALYLCASSFTRGGGVDTQYFGPGTRLTVL.

The V call is TRBV2, the J call TRBJ2-5; no clear D gene. The CDR3 is 15 amino acids. The V end was cut by 4 bases, the J end by 5 bases, with 17 bases between. The germline V gene encodes CDR1 SNHLY and CDR2 FYNNEI. CDR3 amino acids: CASSGSATRWETQYF. The CDR3 DNA reads as TGTGCCAGCAGTGGATCTGCCACGCGGTGGGAGACCCAGTACTTC.

This clonotype has more than one count but fewer than ten. The rearrangement uses TRBV5-1 and TRBJ2-1; 10 positions agree with TRBD1. This CDR3 has 16 amino acids. After removal of 4 bases from V and 5 bases from J, the junction contained 9 bases not matched to a gene. CDR1 is SGHRS, CDR2 YFSETQ, per germline. DNA for the CDR3: TGCGCCAGCAGCGCCGAACGACAGGGGGCCCACAATGAGCAGTTCTTC. Amino acid sequence: CASSAERQGAHNEQFF.

Only a few counts were recorded for this clonotype. The chain combines TRBV11-2 with TRBJ2-2, with 8 positions matching TRBD2. The CDR3 has 15 residues. CDR1 is SGHAT and CDR2 is FQNNGV in the germline V gene. Trimming took 4 bases from V and 5 from J; bases not matched to a gene: 6. This CDR3 reads CASSWTSRTTGELFF. The CDR3 DNA is TGTGCCAGCAGCTGGACTAGCCGCACAACCGGGGAGCTGTTTTTT.

This clonotype showed up just a few times. This rearrangement joins TRBV28 to TRBJ2-1, with unresolved D. The CDR3 sequence is 12 residues long. V was cut by 6 bases and J by 8 bases, with 11 bases left in between. Germline V lookup: CDR1 MDHEN, CDR2 SYDVKM. CDR3 region: CASSSNQDEQFF. The CDR3 nucleotides are TGTGCCAGCAGCTCCAACCAGGATGAGCAGTTCTTC.

The chain joins TRBV10-3 to TRBJ2-3; 9 bases fit TRBD2. Germline CDR1 is ENHRY and CDR2 is SYGVKD. The trim removed 8 bases at V and 1 base at J, leaving 7 bases unmatched. This CDR3 is 15 amino acids long. CDR3 sequence reads: CAIGLIAGGTDTQYF. CDR3 in DNA: TGTGCCATCGGGTTAATAGCGGGGGGCACAGATACGCAGTATTTT.

This clonotype was recorded a few times. The chain carries TRBV11-2 and TRBJ2-1, with a possible D match to TRBD1 (6 bases). CDR1 and CDR2 from the germline V gene are SGHAT and FQNNGV. This CDR3 spans 16 amino acids. V was pared by 4 bases and J by 12 bases, with 25 bases between. In nucleotides, the CDR3 is TGTGCCAGCAGCTATAAACCCCGGGACACGGCAATAGGGCAGTTCTTC. As protein: CASSYKPRDTAIGQFF.

The chain combines TRBV20-1 with TRBJ2-7; TRBD2 might be the D (5 bases). Per germline, CDR1 DFQATT and CDR2 SNEGSKA (reference sequence). This CDR3 is built from 12 residues. CDR3 residues: CSALGRGYEQYV. The CDR3 DNA reads TGCAGCGCTCTGGGCCGGGGCTACGAGCAGTACGTC.

The chain employs TRBV7-8 and TRBJ2-7; D possibly matches TRBD1 or TRBD2 (5 bases each). CDR1 and CDR2 from the germline V gene are SGHVS and FQNEAQ. The CDR3 is made up of 12 amino acids. V lost 3 bases and J 6 bases, leaving 9 bases between the germline ends. CDR3 coding DNA: TGTGCCAGCAGCTTCCGAGGGGTCGAGCAGTACGTC. Protein product: CASSFRGVEQYV.